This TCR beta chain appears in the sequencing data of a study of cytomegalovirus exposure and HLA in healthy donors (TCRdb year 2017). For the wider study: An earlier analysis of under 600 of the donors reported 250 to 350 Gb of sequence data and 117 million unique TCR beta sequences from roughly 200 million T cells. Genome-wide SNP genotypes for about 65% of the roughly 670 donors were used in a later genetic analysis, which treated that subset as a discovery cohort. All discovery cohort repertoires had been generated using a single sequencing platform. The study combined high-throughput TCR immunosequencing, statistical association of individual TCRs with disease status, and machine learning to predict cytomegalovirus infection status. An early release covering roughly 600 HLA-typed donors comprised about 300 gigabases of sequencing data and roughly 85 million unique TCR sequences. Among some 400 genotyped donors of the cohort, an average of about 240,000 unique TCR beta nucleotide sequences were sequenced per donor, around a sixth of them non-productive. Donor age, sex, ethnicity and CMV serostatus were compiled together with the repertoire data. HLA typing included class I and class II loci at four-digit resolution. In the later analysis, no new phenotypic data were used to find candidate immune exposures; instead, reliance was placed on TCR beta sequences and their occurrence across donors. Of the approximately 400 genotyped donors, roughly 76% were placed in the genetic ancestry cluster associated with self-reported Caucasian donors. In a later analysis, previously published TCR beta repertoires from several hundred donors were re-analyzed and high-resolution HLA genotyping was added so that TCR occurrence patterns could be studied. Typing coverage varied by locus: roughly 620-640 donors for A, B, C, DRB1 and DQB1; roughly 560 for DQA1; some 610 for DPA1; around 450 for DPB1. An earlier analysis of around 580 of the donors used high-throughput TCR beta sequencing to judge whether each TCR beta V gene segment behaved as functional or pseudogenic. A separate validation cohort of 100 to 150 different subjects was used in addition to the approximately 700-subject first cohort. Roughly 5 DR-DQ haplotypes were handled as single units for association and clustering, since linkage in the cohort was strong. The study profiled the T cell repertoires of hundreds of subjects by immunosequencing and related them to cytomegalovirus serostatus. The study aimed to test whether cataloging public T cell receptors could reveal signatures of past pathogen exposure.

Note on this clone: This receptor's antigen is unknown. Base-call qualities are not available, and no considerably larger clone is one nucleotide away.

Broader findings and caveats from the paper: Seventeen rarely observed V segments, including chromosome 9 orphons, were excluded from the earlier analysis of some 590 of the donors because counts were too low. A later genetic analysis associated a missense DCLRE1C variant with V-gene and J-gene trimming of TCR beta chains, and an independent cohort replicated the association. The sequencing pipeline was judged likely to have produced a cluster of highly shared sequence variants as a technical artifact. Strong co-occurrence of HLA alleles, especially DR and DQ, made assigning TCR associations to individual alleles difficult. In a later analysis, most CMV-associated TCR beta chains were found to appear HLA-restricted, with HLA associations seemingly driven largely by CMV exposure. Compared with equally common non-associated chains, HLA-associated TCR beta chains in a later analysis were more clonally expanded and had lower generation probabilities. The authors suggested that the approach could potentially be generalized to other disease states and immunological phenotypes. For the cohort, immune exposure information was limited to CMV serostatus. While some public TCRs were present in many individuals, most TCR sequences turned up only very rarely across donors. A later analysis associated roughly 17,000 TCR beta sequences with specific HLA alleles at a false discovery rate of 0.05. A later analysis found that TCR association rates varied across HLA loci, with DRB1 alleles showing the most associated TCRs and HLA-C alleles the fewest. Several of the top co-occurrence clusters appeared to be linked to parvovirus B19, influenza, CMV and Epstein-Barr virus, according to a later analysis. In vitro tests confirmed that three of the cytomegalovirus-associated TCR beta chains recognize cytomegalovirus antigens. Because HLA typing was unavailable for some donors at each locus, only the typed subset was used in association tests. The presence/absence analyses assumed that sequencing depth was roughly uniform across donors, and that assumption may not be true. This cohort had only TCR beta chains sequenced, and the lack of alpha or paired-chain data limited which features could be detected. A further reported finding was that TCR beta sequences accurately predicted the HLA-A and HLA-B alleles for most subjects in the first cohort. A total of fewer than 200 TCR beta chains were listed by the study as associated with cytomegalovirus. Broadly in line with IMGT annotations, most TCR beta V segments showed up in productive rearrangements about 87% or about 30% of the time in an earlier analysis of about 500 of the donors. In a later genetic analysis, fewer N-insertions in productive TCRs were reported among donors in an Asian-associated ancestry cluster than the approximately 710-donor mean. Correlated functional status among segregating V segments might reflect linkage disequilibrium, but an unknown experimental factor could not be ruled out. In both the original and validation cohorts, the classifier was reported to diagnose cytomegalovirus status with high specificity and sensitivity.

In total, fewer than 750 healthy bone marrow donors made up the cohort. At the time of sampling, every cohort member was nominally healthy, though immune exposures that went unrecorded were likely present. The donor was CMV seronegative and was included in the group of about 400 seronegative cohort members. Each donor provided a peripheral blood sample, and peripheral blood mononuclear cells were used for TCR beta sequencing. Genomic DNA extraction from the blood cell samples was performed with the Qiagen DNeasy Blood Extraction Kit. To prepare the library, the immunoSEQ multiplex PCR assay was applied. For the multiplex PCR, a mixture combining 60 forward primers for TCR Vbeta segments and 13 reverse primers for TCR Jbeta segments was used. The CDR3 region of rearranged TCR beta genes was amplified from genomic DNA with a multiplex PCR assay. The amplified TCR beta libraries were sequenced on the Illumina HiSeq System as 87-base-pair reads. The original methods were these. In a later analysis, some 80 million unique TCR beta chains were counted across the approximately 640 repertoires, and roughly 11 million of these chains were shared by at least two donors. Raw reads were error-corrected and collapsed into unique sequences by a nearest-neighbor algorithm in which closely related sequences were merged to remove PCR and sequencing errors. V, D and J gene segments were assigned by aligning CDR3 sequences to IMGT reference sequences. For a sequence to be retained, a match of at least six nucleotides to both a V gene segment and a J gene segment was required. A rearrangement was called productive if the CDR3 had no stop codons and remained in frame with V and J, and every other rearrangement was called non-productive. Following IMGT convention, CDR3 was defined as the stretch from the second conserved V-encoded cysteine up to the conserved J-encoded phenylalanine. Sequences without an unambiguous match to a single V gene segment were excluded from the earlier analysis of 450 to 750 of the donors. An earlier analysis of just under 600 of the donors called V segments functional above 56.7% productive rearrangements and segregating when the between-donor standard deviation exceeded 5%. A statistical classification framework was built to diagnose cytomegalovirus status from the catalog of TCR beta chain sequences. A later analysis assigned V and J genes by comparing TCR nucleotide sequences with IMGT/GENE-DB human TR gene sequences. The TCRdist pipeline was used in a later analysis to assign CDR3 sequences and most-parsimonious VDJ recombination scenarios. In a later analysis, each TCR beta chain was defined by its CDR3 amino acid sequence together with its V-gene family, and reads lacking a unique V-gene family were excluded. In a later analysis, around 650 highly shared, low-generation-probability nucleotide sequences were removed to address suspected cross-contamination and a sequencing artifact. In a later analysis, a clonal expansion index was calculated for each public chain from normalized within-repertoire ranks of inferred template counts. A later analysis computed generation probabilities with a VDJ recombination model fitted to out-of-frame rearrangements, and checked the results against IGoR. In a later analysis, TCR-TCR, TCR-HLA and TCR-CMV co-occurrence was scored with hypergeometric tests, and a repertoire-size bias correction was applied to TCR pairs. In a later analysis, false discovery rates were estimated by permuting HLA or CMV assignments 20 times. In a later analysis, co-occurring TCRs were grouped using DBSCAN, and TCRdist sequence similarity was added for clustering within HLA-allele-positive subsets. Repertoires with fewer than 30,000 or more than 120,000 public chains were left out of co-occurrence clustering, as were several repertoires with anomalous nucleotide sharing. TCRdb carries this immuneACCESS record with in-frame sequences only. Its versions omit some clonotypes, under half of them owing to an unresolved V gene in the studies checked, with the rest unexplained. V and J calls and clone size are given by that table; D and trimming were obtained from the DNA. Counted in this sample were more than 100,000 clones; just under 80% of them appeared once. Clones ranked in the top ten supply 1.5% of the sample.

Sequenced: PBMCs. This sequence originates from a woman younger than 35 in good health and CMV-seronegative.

The DNA is as follows: TGCAGCGCAGACAGGGGGCGCGCAGATACGCAGTATTTT. Its translation reads: CSADRGRADTQYF. The chain links TRBV29-1 with TRBJ2-3, and 10 bases in between align with TRBD1. For CDR1 and CDR2, the germline V gene lists SQVTM and ANQGSEA. The CDR3 covers 13 residues, taking in both the cysteine and the phenylalanine. Only the CDR3 region is kept as DNA, spanning 39 bases read in frame from base 1. Ends trimmed: V by 7 bases, J by 4 bases; bases unmatched to a gene: 5.